The following is a TCR beta chain sequence with its context. Its antigen is unknown. Base qualities were left out, and no much larger clone turns up one base away. Via the germline V gene, CDR1 is SGHVS and CDR2 FNYEAQ. From the cysteine through the phenylalanine, the CDR3 covers 16 amino acids. Only the CDR3 portion is preserved as DNA: 48 bases, with reading frame beginning at the first base. V gives up 6 bases and J gives up 3 bases, and the segment between their germline ends measures 18 bases. These data come from a study of T cell repertoires in cytomegalovirus infection (dated by TCRdb to between 2017 and 2020). In terms of the full investigation: Alongside well-studied HLA-B-restricted epitopes, the peptide stimulations were aimed at recently identified HLA-C-restricted CMV epitopes, whose presentation resists viral immunomodulation. The HLA type of each donor mattered for the analysis, because public TCR beta signatures pointed to carriage of CMV infection along with the matching HLA type. On the study overall, not on this receptor specifically: The ex vivo response was dominated by HLA-C-restricted CMV-specific TCR beta clonotypes, which also provided the single most frequent clonotype in two of eight donors. Carriers of CMV infection plus the relevant HLA type were discriminated by the cumulative frequency of public TCR beta family members in the study cohort and in an independent roughly 340-donor cohort.

TCRdb shows the sequencer as Illumina HiSeq 1500. The raw public reads went through TCRdb reprocessing: fastp at Q25, MiXCR clone calling, in-frame beta chains kept. Each CDR3 protein gets just one entry, which takes the most common genes and DNA from the rows behind it. Within this sample are under 450,000 distinct CDR3 sequences, with about 32% of them counted one time only. The top ten clonotypes cover around an eighth of the sample. In the paper's terms, the treatment or condition label means: in vitro stimulation with specific CMV peptide epitopes to enrich CMV-specific T cells. This specimen consisted of cultured PBMCs, obtained from culture after CMV antigen stimulation. This chain joins TRBV7-6 to TRBJ2-1; the D region possibly corresponds to TRBD2 (6 bases align). The clonotype was recovered from a human donor in good health (CMV status not recorded). Some clones in this sample may be carry-over from other donors' samples. The CDR3 region has the sequence CASSFLLGGNYNEQFF. The sequenced DNA: TGTGCCAGCAGTTTCCTACTTGGCGGGAACTACAATGAGCAGTTCTTC.